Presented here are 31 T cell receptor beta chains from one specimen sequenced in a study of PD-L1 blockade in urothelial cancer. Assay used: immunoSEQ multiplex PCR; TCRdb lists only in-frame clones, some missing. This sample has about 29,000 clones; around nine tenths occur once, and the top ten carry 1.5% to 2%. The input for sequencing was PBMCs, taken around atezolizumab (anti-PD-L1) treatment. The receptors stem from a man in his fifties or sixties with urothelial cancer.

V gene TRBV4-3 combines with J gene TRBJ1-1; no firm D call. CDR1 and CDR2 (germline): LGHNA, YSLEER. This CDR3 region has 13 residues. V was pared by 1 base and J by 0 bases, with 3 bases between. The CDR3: CASSQGVNTEAFF. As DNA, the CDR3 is TGCGCCAGCAGCCAAGGCGTGAACACTGAAGCTTTCTTT.

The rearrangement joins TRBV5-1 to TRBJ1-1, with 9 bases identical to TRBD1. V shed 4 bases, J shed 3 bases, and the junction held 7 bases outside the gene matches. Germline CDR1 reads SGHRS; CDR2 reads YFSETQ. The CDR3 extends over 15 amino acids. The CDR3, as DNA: TGCGCCAGCAGCCCGGCGACAGGGGGGGACACTGAAGCTTTCTTT. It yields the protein CASSPATGGDTEAFF.

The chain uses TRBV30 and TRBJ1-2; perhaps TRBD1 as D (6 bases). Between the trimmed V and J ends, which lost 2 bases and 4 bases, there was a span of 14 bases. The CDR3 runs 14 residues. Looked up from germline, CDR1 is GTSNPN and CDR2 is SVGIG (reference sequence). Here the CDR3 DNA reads TGTGCCTGGAGTTTTACAGGGTATGGCTATGGCTACACCTTC. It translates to CAWSFTGYGYGYTF. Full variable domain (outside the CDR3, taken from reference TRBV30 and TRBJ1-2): SQTIHQWPATLVQPVGSPLSLECTVEGTSNPNLYWYRQAAGRGLQLLFYSVGIGQISSEVPQNLSASRPQDRQFILSSKKLLLSDSGFYLCAWSFTGYGYGYTFGSGTRLTVV.

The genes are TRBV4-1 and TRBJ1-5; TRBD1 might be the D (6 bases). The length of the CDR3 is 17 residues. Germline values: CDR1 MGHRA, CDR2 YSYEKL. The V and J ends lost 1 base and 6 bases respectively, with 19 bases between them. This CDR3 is CASSQVTGQGYRQPQHF. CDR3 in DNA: TGCGCCAGCAGCCAAGTCACGGGCCAGGGGTATCGTCAGCCCCAGCATTTT.

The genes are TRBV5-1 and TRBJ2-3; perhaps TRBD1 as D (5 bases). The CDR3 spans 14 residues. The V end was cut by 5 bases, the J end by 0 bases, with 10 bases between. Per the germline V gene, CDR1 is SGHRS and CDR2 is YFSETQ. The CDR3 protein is CASRVGPSTDTQYF. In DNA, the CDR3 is TGCGCCAGCAGGGTGGGGCCTAGCACAGATACGCAGTATTTT.

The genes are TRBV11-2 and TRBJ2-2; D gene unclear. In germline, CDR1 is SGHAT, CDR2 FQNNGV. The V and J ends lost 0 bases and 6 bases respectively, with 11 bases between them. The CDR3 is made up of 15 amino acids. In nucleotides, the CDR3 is TGTGCCAGCAGCTTAGATGTACTCCTCTCCGGGGAGCTGTTTTTT. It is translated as CASSLDVLLSGELFF.

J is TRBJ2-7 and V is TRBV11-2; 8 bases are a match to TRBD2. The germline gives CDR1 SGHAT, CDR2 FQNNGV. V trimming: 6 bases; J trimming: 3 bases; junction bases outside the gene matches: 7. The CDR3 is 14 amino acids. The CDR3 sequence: CASRPSGGNYEQYF. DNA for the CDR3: TGTGCCAGCAGGCCGAGCGGGGGTAACTACGAGCAGTACTTC.

The CDR3 loop is CASSIDRGAYEQYF. CDR3 in DNA: TGTGCCAGTAGTATAGACCGGGGGGCCTACGAGCAGTACTTC. The chain couples TRBV19 to TRBJ2-7, with 7 bases matching TRBD2. V shed 0 bases and J 2 bases; nucleotides not matched to a gene: 1. The V gene's germline CDR1 is LNHDA and CDR2 SQIVND (reference sequence). The CDR3 has 14 amino acids. Together with reference TRBV19 and TRBJ2-7, the CDR3 gives the full variable domain: DGGITQSPKYLFRKEGQNVTLSCEQNLNHDAMYWYRQDPGQGLRLIYYSQIVNDFQKGDIAEGYSVSREKKESFPLTVTSAQKNPTAFYLCASSIDRGAYEQYFGPGTRLTVT.

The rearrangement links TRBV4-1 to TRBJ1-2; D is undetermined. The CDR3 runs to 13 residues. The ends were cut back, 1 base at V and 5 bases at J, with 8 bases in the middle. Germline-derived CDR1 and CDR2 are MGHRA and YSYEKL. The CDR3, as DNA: TGCGCCAGCAGCCAAGGGGCGGGGTATGGCTACACCTTC. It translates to CASSQGAGYGYTF.

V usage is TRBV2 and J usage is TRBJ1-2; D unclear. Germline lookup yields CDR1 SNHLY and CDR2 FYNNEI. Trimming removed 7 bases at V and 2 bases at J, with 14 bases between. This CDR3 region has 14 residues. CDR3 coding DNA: TGTGCCAGCACACGGGAAGGATCCAACTATGGCTACACCTTC. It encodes CASTREGSNYGYTF. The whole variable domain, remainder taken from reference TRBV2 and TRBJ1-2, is EPEVTQTPSHQVTQMGQEVILRCVPISNHLYFYWYRQILGQKVEFLVSFYNNEISEKSEIFDDQFSVERPDGSNFTLKIRSTKLEDSAMYFCASTREGSNYGYTFGSGTRLTVV.

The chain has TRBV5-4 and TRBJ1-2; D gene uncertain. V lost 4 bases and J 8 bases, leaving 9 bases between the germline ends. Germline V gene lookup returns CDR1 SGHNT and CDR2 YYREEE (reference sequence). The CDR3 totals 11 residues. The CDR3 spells CASSLGGGYTF. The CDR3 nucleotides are TGTGCCAGCAGCCTGGGCGGAGGCTACACCTTC.

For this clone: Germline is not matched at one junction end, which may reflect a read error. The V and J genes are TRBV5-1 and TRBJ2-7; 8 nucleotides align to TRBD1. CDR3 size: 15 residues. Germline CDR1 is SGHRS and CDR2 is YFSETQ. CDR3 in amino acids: CASSSPPDRENSASF. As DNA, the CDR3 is TGCGCCAGCAGCTCTCCCCCGGACAGGGAAAACTCCGCGTCTTTC.

In DNA form, the CDR3 reads TGTGCCAGCAGCCGATCTCAGGGCCCTTACACTGGAAACACCATATATTTT. Protein: CASSRSQGPYTGNTIYF. The chain couples TRBV14 to TRBJ1-3; maybe TRBD1 (5 bases). From germline, CDR1 is SGHDN and CDR2 FVKESK. The V end was cut by 4 bases, the J end by 2 bases, with 18 bases between. This CDR3 is 17 amino acids long. Supplemented by reference TRBV14 and TRBJ1-3, the full variable domain reads EAGVTQFPSHSVIEKGQTVTLRCDPISGHDNLYWYRRVMGKEIKFLLHFVKESKQDESGMPNNRFLAERTGGTYSTLKVQPAELEDSGVYFCASSRSQGPYTGNTIYFGEGSWLTVV.

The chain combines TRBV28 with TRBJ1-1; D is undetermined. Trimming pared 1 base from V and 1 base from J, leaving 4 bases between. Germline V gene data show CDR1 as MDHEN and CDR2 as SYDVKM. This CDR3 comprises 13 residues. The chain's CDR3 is CASSLLRNTEAFF. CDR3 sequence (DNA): TGTGCCAGCAGTTTATTGAGGAACACTGAAGCTTTCTTT. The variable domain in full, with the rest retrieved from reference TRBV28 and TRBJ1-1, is DVKVTQSSRYLVKRTGEKVFLECVQDMDHENMFWYRQDPGLGLRLIYFSYDVKMKEKGDIPEGYSVSREKKERFSLILESASTNQTSMYLCASSLLRNTEAFFGQGTRLTVV.

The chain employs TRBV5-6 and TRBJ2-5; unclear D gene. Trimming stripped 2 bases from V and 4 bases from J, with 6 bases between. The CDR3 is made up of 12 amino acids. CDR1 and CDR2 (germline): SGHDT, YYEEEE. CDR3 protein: CASSLFLETQYF. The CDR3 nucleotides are TGTGCCAGCAGCTTATTCTTAGAGACCCAGTACTTC.

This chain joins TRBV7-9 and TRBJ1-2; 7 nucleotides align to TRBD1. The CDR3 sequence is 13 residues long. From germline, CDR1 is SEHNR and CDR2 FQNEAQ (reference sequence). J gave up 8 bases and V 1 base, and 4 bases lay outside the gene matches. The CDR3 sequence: CASSLETGRGYTF. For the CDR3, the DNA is TGTGCCAGCAGCTTAGAGACAGGGCGAGGCTACACCTTC.

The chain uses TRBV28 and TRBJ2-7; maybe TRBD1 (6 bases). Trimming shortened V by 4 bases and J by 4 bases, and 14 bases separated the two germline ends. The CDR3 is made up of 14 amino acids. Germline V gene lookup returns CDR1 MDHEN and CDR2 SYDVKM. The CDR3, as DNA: TGTGCCAGCAGTTCTACAGGGAGTGGTTACGAGCAGTACTTC. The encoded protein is CASSSTGSGYEQYF.

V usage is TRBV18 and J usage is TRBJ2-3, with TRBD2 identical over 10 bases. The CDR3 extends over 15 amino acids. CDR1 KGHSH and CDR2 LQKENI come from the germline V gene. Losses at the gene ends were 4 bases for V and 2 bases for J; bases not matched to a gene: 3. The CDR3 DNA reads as TGTGCCAGCTCACTAGGACTAGCGGTCACAGATACGCAGTATTTT. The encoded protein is CASSLGLAVTDTQYF.

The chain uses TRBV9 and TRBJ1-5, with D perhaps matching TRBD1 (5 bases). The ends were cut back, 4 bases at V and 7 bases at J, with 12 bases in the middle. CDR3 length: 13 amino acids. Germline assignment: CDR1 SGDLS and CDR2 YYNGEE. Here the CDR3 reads CASSPGTAQPQHF. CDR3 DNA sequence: TGTGCCAGCAGCCCTGGGACTGCGCAGCCCCAGCATTTT.

The CDR3 region has the DNA TGTGCCAGCAGCTTGGGTCTGACAGGGACGGACAATGAGCAGTTCTTC. Protein: CASSLGLTGTDNEQFF. The chain couples TRBV5-4 to TRBJ2-1; 7 nucleotides match TRBD1. Losses at the gene ends were 0 bases for V and 5 bases for J; bases not matched to a gene: 8. Germline CDR1 and CDR2: SGHNT and YYREEE (reference sequence). The CDR3 spans 16 residues.

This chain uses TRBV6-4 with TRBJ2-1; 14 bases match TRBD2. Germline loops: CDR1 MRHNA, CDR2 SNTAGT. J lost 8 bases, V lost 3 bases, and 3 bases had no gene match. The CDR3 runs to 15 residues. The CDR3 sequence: CASSEGTSGGYEQFF. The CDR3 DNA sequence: TGTGCCAGCAGTGAGGGGACTAGCGGGGGTTATGAGCAGTTCTTC.

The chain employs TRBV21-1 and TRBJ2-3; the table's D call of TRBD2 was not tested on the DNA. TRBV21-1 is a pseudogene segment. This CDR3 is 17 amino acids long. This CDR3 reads CASSFHRPGLAGDTQYF. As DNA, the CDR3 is TGTGCCAGCAGCTTTCATAGGCCGGGACTAGCGGGGGATACGCAGTATTTT.

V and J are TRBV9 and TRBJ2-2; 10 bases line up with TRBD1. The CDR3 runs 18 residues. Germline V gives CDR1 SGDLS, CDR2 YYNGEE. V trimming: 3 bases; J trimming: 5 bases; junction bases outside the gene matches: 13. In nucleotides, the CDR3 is TGTGCCAGCAGCGGAAGACTCGACAGGGGGCGAGGAACCGGGGAGCTGTTTTTT. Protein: CASSGRLDRGRGTGELFF.

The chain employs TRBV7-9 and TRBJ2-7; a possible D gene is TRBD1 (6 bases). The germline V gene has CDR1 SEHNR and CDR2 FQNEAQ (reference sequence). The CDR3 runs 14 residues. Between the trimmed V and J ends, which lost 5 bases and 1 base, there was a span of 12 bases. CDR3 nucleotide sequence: TGTGCCAGCAGCCCACTTCAGGGGTCCTACGAGCAGTACTTC. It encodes CASSPLQGSYEQYF.

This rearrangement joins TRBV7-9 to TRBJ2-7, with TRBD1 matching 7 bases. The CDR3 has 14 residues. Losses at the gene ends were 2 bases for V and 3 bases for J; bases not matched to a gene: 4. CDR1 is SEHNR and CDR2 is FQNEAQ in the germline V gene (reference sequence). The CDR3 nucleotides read TGTGCCAGCAGCTTACCCCGGACAGGCTACGAGCAGTACTTC. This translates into CASSLPRTGYEQYF. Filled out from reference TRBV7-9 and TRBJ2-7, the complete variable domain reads DTGVSQNPRHKITKRGQNVTFRCDPISEHNRLYWYRQTLGQGPEFLTYFQNEAQLEKSRLLSDRFSAERPKGSFSTLEIQRTEQGDSAMYLCASSLPRTGYEQYFGPGTRLTVT.

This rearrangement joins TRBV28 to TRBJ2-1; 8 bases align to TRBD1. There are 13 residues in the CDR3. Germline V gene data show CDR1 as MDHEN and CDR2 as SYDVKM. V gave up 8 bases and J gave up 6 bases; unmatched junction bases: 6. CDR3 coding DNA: TGTGCCAGCCAAGGACAGGGCCTCAATGAGCAGTTCTTC. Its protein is CASQGQGLNEQFF.

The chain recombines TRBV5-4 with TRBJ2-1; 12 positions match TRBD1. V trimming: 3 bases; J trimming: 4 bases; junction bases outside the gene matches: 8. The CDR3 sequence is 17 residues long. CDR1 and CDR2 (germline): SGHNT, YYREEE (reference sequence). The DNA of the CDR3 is TGTGCCAGCAGCTCCGGGACAGGGGGCGCGTCTTACAATGAGCAGTTCTTC. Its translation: CASSSGTGGASYNEQFF.

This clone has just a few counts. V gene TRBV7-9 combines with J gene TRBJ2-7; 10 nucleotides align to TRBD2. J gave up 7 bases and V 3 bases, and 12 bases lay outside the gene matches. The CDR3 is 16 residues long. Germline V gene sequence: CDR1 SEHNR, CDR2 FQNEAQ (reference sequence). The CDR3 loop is CASSFPGTSGTGEQYF. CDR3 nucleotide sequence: TGTGCCAGCAGCTTCCCTGGCACTAGCGGGACGGGAGAGCAGTACTTC.

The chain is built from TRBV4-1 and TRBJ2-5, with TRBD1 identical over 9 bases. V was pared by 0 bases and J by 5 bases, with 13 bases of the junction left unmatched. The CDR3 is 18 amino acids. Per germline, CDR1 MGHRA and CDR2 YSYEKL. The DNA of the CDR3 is TGCGCCAGCAGCCAAGAATACGCCGGACAGGGGTTAAGGGAGACCCAGTACTTC. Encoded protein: CASSQEYAGQGLRETQYF.

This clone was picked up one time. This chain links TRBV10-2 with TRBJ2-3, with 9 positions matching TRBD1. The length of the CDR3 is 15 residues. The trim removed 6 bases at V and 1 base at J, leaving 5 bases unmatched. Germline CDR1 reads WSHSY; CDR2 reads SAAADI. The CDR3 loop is CASSAWDRGTDTQYF. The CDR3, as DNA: TGCGCCAGCAGCGCCTGGGACAGGGGCACAGATACGCAGTATTTT.

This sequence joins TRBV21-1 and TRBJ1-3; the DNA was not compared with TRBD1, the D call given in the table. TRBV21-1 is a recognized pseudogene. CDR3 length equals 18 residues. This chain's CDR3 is CASSKGSTAFPSGNTIYF. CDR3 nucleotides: TGTGCCAGCAGCAAAGGGTCGACAGCTTTTCCTTCTGGAAACACCATATATTTT.